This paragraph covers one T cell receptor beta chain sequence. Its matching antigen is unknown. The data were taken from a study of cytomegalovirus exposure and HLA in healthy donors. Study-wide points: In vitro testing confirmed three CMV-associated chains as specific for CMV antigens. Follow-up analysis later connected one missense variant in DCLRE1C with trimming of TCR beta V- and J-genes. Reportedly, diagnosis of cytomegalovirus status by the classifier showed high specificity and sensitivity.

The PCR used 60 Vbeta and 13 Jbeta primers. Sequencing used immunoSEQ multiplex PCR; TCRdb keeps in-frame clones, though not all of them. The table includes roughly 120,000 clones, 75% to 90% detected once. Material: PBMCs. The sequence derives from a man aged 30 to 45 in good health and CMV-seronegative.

CDR3 sequence (DNA): TGCAGCGTTGAAGACCCGAACAAAGCCTACGAGCAGTACTTC. Its translation: CSVEDPNKAYEQYF. The chain employs TRBV29-1 and TRBJ2-7; D remains ambiguous. The V gene's germline CDR1 is SQVTM and CDR2 ANQGSEA. The ends were cut back, 0 bases at V and 2 bases at J, with 11 bases in the middle. This CDR3 spans 14 amino acids.